This paragraph covers one TCR beta chain sequence. Repertoires were generated with immunoSEQ multiplex PCR, while TCRdb's copy carries only in-frame clones and drops some. Altogether hundreds of thousands of clones are present, 90% being singletons, with the ten largest covering 0.85% to 0.95%. This record belongs to a study of blood T cell repertoires in COVID-19. V shed 8 bases and J shed 0 bases, with 9 bases lying between them. This CDR3 is built from 13 residues. Per germline, CDR1 MDHEN and CDR2 SYDVKM. The chain links TRBV28 to TRBJ2-3; no clear D. Sequencing was carried out using PBMCs or T cells enriched from blood (not recorded which). The clonotype was recovered from a middle-aged man who had been exposed to COVID-19. The CDR3 region is CASRRYSTDTQYF. CDR3 coding DNA: TGTGCCAGCCGTCGGTATAGCACAGATACGCAGTATTTT.